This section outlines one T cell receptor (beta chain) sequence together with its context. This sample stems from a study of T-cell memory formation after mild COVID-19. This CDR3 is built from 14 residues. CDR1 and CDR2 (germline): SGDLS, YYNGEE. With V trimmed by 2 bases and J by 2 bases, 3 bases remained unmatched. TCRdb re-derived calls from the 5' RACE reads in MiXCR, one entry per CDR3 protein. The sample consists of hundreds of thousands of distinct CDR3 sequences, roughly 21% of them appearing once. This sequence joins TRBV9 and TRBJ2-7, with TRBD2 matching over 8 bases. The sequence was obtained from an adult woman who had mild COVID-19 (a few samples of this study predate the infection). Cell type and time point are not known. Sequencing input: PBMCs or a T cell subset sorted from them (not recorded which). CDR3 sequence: CASSVGTRPYEQYF. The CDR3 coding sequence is TGTGCCAGCAGCGTCGGGACTAGGCCCTACGAGCAGTACTTC.